This passage covers 11 T cell receptor beta chains from one sample sequenced in a study of OX40 agonist ivuxolimab in advanced cancers. Libraries were prepared by immunoSEQ multiplex PCR; TCRdb keeps only in-frame clonotypes and omits some of them. This sample has tens of thousands of clones, with about four fifths found just once. The specimen comprised CD4+ or CD8+ T cells sorted from blood, sampled in a trial of the OX40 agonist ivuxolimab. Source of these receptors: an adult with an advanced solid tumor such as melanoma, head and neck, liver or kidney cancer.

V usage is TRBV4-1 and J usage is TRBJ2-3, with 9 bases lining up with TRBD1. CDR1 is MGHRA and CDR2 is YSYEKL in the germline V gene. This CDR3 has 16 amino acids. The ends lost 0 bases at V and 5 bases at J; junction bases unmatched: 6. In DNA, the CDR3 is TGCGCCAGCAGCCAAGATCTCGGGACAGGGTTAGATACGCAGTATTTT. Amino acid sequence: CASSQDLGTGLDTQYF.

This clone has a single count. The V gene is TRBV9, the J gene TRBJ1-2, with D perhaps matching TRBD1 (5 bases). Germline-derived CDR1 and CDR2 are SGDLS and YYNGEE. The CDR3 covers 12 residues. V was trimmed by 4 bases and J by 14 bases, leaving 18 bases between them. The CDR3 DNA is TGTGCCAGCAGCATCACCGGGACCGCGTTGACCTTC. Translated: CASSITGTALTF.

The chain uses TRBV20-1 and TRBJ1-2; D call uncertain. Germline V gene sequence: CDR1 DFQATT, CDR2 SNEGSKA (reference sequence). The CDR3 runs 11 residues. With 0 bases removed from V and 6 bases from J, the gap between germline ends came to 5 bases. CDR3 residues: CSARDVDGYTF. The CDR3 DNA follows: TGCAGTGCTAGAGATGTGGATGGCTACACCTTC.

The rearrangement uses TRBV9 and TRBJ1-1, with 8 nucleotides matching TRBD1. The germline V gene encodes CDR1 SGDLS and CDR2 YYNGEE. V shed 4 bases and J 1 base; nucleotides not matched to a gene: 3. This CDR3 comprises 14 residues. As DNA, the CDR3 is TGTGCCAGCAGCTACGGGACAGGGAACACTGAAGCTTTCTTT. Protein: CASSYGTGNTEAFF.

The chain employs TRBV2 and TRBJ2-1; 7 nucleotides agree with TRBD2. CDR1 and CDR2 (germline): SNHLY, FYNNEI. Trimming at V came to 3 bases and at J to 6 bases, leaving 11 bases not matched to a gene. The CDR3 is 16 amino acids. The CDR3 spells CASSDPGGSPSNEQFF. In nucleotides, the CDR3 is TGTGCCAGCAGTGACCCGGGCGGGAGCCCATCCAATGAGCAGTTCTTC.

The chain employs TRBV29-1 and TRBJ2-1; D tentatively fits TRBD1 or TRBD2 (5 bases each). The germline V gene encodes CDR1 SQVTM and CDR2 ANQGSEA. The CDR3 is 11 amino acids. The V gene lost 4 bases and the J gene lost 9 bases, with 10 bases spanning the gap. The CDR3 is CSVGGVIEQFF. The CDR3 coding sequence is TGCAGCGTTGGAGGGGTGATTGAGCAGTTCTTC.

This chain uses TRBV9 with TRBJ2-7; 9 bases fit TRBD1. CDR1 is SGDLS, CDR2 YYNGEE, per germline. Germline trimming cut 0 bases from V and 5 bases from J; bases unmatched to any gene: 3. This CDR3 is 14 amino acids long. The chain's CDR3 is CASSVGGTGNEQYF. The DNA of the CDR3 is TGTGCCAGCAGCGTAGGCGGGACAGGGAACGAGCAGTACTTC.

The rearrangement uses TRBV6-9 and TRBJ2-5; no clear D gene. Trimming took off 6 bases at V and 3 bases at J, with 14 bases between the two ends. The CDR3 runs to 14 residues. Looked up from germline, CDR1 is MNHGY and CDR2 is SVAAGI. CDR3 bases: TGTGCCAGCAGAGTGCCCGGGCTGGAAGAGACCCAGTACTTC. It codes for CASRVPGLEETQYF.

V usage is TRBV19 and J usage is TRBJ1-3; D is perhaps TRBD1 (5 bases). The germline gives CDR1 LNHDA, CDR2 SQIVND (reference sequence). V gave up 5 bases and J gave up 0 bases, with 8 bases separating them. CDR3 length: 14 residues. The CDR3 loop reads CASSPGYSGNTIYF. CDR3 nucleotides: TGTGCCAGTAGTCCAGGGTACTCTGGAAACACCATATATTTT.

The V call is TRBV27, the J call TRBJ1-2; D gene unclear. Between the trimmed V and J ends, which lost 3 bases and 10 bases, there was a span of 18 bases. This CDR3 comprises 14 residues. Germline values: CDR1 MNHEY, CDR2 SMNVEV (reference sequence). This CDR3 is CASSFRPTIDVYTF. The CDR3 bases are TGTGCCAGCAGTTTTCGGCCTACCATCGATGTCTACACCTTC.

The chain combines TRBV2 with TRBJ1-1; the match to TRBD1 covers 7 bases. The CDR3 is 15 amino acids. Per the germline V gene, CDR1 is SNHLY and CDR2 is FYNNEI. V was clipped by 2 bases and J by 5 bases; unmatched bases: 8. In nucleotides, the CDR3 is TGTGCCAGCAGTGAACCGGCAGGGGGTCAGACTGAAGCTTTCTTT. It specifies CASSEPAGGQTEAFF.